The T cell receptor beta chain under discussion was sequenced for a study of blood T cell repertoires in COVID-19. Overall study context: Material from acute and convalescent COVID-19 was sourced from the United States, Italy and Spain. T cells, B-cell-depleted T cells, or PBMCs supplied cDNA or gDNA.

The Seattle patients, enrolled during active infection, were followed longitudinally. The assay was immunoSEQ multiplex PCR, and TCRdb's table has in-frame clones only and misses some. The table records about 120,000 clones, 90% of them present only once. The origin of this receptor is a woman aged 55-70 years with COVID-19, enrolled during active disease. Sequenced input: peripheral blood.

Here the CDR3 DNA reads TGCAGCGTTGAATCCGGTGTCGGGACTGAAGCTTTCTTT. Its protein product is CSVESGVGTEAFF. The V and J genes are TRBV29-1 and TRBJ1-1, with unresolved D. V was cut by 2 bases and J by 5 bases, with 12 bases left in between. The germline CDR1 and CDR2 sequences are SQVTM and ANQGSEA. The CDR3 covers 13 residues.